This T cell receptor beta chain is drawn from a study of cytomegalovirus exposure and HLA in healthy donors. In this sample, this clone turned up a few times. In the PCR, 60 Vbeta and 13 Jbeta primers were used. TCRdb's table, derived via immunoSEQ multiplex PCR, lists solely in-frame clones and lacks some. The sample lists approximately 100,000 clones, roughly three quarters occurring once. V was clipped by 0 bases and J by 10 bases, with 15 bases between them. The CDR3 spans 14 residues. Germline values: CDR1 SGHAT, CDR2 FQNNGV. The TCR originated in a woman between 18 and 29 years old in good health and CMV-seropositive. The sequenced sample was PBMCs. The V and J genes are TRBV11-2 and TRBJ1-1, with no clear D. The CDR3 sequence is CASSLDLGGSLAFF. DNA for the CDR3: TGTGCCAGCAGCTTAGATCTAGGTGGGAGTTTAGCTTTCTTT.